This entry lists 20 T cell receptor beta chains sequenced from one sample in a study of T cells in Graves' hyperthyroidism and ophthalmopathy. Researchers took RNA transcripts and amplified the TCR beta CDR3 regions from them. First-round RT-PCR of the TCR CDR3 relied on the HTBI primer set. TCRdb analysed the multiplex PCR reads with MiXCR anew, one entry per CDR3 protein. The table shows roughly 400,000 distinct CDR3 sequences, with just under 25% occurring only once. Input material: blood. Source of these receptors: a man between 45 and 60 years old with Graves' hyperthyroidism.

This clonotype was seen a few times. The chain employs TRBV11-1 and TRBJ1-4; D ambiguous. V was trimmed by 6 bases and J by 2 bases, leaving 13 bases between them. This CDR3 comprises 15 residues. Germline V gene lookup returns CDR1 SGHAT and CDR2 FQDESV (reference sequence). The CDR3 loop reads CASRHIGSTNEKLFF. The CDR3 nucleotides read TGTGCCAGCAGACACATCGGATCTACTAATGAAAAACTGTTTTTT.

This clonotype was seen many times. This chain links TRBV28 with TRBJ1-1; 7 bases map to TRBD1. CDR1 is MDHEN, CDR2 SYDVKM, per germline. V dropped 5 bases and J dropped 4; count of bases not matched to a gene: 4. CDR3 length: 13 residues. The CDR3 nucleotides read TGTGCCAGCAGTGCCACAGGGGTCACTGAAGCTTTCTTT. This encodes CASSATGVTEAFF. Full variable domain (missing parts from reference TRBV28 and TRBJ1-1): DVKVTQSSRYLVKRTGEKVFLECVQDMDHENMFWYRQDPGLGLRLIYFSYDVKMKEKGDIPEGYSVSREKKERFSLILESASTNQTSMYLCASSATGVTEAFFGQGTRLTVV.

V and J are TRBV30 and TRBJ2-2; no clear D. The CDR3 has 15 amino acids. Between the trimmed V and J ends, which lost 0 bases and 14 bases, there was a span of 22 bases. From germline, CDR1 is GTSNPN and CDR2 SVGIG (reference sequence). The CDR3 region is CAWSVPRTRFRSLFF. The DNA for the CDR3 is TGTGCCTGGAGTGTTCCCCGGACCAGGTTTCGGAGCCTGTTTTTT.

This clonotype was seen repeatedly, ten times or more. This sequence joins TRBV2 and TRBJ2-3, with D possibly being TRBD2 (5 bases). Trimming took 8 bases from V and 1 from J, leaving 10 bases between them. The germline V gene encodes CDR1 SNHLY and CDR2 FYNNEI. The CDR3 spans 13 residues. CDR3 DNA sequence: TGTGCCAGCTCTATGGAGGGCACAGATACGCAGTATTTT. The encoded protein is CASSMEGTDTQYF.

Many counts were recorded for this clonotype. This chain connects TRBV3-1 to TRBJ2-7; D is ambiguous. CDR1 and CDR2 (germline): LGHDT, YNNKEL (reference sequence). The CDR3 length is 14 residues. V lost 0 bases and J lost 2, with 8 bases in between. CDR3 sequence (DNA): TGTGCCAGCAGCCAAGAGGACGGAACCTACGAGCAGTACTTC. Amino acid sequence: CASSQEDGTYEQYF.

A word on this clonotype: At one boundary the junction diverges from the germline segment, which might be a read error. CDR3 loop: CASSSNGQLNAGELFF. The CDR3 DNA reads as TGCGCCAGCAGCTCGAACGGACAGTTGAACGCCGGGGAGCTGTTTTTT. The chain recombines TRBV5-1 with TRBJ2-2; tentatively, D is TRBD1 (6 bases). The germline gives CDR1 SGHRS, CDR2 YFSETQ. The CDR3 has 16 residues. The complete variable domain, with remaining parts taken from reference TRBV5-1 and TRBJ2-2, reads KAGVTQTPRYLIKTRGQQVTLSCSPISGHRSVSWYQQTPGQGLQFLFEYFSETQRNKGNFPGRFSGRQFSNSRSEMNVSTLELGDSALYLCASSSNGQLNAGELFFGEGSRLTVL.

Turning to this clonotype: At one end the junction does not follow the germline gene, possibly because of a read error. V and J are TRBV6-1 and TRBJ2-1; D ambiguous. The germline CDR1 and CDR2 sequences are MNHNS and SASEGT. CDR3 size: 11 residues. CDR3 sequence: CASSGHNEQFF. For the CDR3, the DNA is TGCGCCAGCAGTGGACACAATGAGCAGTTCTTC.

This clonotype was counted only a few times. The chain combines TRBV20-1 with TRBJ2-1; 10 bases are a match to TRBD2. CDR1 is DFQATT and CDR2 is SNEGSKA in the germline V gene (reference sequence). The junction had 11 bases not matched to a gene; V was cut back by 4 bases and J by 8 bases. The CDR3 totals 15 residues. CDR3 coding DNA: TGCAGTGCTAAAATGCTAGCGGGAGCTTTTGATGAGCAGTTCTTC. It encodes CSAKMLAGAFDEQFF.

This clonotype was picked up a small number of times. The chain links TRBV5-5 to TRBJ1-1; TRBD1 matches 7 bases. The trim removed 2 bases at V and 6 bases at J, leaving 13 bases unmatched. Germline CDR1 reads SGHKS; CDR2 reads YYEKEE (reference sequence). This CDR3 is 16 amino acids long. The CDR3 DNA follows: TGTGCCAGCAGCTTAAGCCCCGACAGGGCTAAAGCTGAAGCTTTCTTT. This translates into CASSLSPDRAKAEAFF. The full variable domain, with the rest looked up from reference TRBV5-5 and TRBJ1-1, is DAGVTQSPTHLIKTRGQQVTLRCSPISGHKSVSWYQQVLGQGPQFIFQYYEKEERGRGNFPDRFSARQFPNYSSELNVNALLLGDSALYLCASSLSPDRAKAEAFFGQGTRLTVV.

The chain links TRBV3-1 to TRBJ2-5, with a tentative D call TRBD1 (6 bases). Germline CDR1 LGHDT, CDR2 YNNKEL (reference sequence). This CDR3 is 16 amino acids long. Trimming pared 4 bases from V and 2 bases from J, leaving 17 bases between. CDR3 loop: CASSLVPGQGQETQYF. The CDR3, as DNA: TGTGCCAGCAGCCTTGTTCCAGGCCAGGGGCAAGAGACCCAGTACTTC.

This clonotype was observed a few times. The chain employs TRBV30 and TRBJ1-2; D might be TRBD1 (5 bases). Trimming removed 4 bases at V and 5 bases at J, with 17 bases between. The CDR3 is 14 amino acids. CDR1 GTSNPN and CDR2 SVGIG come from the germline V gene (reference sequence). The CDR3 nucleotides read TGTGCCTGGATGAGTGGGGACGGGTTGTATGGCTACACCTTC. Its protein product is CAWMSGDGLYGYTF.

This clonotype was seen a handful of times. In DNA, the CDR3 is TGTGCCACCAGTGATTCCCGCAGGGGTTCTGGAGAGACCCAGTACTTC. This codes for CATSDSRRGSGETQYF. V usage is TRBV24-1 and J usage is TRBJ2-5; the D gene is possibly TRBD1 (6 bases). The CDR3 consists of 16 residues. The V gene lost 2 bases and the J gene lost 4 bases, with 16 bases spanning the gap. CDR1 KGHDR and CDR2 SFDVKD come from the germline V gene.

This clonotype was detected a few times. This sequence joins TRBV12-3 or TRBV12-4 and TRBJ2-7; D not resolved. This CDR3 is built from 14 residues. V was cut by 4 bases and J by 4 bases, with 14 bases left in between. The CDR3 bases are TGTGCCAGCAGTTATAGTGTAGCCCCATACGAGCAGTACTTC. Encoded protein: CASSYSVAPYEQYF.

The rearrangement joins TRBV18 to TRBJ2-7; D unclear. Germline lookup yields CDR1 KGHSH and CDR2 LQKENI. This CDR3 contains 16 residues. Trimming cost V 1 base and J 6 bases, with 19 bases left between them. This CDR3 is CASSPQPRAANSEQYF. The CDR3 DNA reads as TGTGCCAGCTCACCACAGCCCCGGGCCGCTAATTCCGAGCAGTACTTC. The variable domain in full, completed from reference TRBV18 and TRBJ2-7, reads NAGVMQNPRHLVRRRGQEARLRCSPMKGHSHVYWYRQLPEEGLKFMVYLQKENIIDESGMPKERFSAEFPKEGPSILRIQQVVRGDSAAYFCASSPQPRAANSEQYFGPGTRLTVT.

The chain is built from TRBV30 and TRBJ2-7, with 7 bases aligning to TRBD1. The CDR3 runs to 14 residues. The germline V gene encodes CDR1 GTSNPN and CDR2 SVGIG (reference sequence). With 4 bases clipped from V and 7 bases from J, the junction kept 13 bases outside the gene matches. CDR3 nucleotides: TGTGCCTGGACTCTCGGCACAGGGGATGGTGAGCAGTACTTC. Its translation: CAWTLGTGDGEQYF.

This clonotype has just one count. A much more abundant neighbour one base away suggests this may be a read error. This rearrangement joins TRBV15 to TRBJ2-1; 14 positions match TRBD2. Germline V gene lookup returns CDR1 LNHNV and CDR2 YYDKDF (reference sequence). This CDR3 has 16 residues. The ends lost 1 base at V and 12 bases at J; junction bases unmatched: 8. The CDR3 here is CATSRGLAGGLGGQFF. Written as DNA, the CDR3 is TGTGCCACCAGCAGAGGACTAGCGGGAGGGCTTGGTGGGCAGTTCTTC.

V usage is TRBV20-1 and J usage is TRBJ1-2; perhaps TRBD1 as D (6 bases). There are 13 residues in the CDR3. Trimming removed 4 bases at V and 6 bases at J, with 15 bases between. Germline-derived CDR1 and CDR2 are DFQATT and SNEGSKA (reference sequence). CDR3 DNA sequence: TGCAGTGCTACGAGGACAGCCGCGGATGGCTACACCTTC. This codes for CSATRTAADGYTF.

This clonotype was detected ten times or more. CDR3 residues: CASSTRTGRGTDTQYF. The CDR3 nucleotides are TGTGCCAGCTCCACCCGGACAGGGCGAGGGACAGATACGCAGTATTTT. This chain uses TRBV18 with TRBJ2-3; TRBD1 matches 8 bases. The germline V gene has CDR1 KGHSH and CDR2 LQKENI. The trim removed 6 bases at V and 3 bases at J, leaving 11 bases unmatched. The CDR3 length is 16 residues.

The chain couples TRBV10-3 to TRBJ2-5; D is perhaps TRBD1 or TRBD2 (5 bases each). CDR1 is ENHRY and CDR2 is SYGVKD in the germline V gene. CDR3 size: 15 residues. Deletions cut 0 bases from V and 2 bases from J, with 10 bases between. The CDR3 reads CAISESGDGQETQYF. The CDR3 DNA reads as TGTGCCATCAGTGAGTCGGGGGATGGGCAAGAGACCCAGTACTTC.

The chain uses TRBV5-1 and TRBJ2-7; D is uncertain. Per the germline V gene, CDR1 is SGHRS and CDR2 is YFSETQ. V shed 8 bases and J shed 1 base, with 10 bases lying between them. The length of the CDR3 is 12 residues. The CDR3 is CASAGRSYEQYF. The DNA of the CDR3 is TGCGCCAGTGCCGGGCGTTCCTACGAGCAGTACTTC.